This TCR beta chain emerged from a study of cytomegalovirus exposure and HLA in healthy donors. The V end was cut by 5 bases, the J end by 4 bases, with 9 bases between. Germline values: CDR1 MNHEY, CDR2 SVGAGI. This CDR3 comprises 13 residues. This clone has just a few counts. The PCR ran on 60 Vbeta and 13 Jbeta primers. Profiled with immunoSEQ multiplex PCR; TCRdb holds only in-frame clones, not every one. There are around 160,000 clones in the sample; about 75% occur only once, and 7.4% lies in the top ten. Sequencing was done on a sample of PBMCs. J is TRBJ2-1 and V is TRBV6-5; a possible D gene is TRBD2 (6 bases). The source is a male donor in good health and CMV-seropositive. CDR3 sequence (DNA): TGTGCCAGCAGTCCCGGGACTTACAATGAGCAGTTCTTC. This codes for CASSPGTYNEQFF.